Listed below are T cell receptor beta chains from one sample, sequenced in a study of blood T cells in healthy people across ages. TCRdb fed the 5' RACE reads into MiXCR, producing one record per CDR3 protein. The sample records about 1.4 million distinct CDR3 sequences, around 59% being singletons. The sequenced sample was blood. The receptors derive from a man between 18 and 35 years old in good health. The CDR3 runs from the conserved cysteine through the conserved F or W. A D gene is named only where the DNA matches it firmly. Clone size is shown for a subset of rows, as once, few, many or a class of expanded clone.

CDR3aa: CASSGTGDDPYEQYF
CDR3nt: TGTGCCAGCAGCGGGACAGGGGACGATCCCTACGAGCAGTACTTC
j_gene: TRBJ2-7
len: 15
abundance: -
v_gene: TRBV2
d_gene: TRBD1

CDR3aa: CANSLDGEGGNTDTQYF
CDR3nt: TGTGCCAACAGCTTAGATGGGGAGGGAGGTAACACAGATACGCAGTATTTT
j_gene: TRBJ2-3
len: 17
abundance: -
v_gene: TRBV11-2
d_gene: TRBD2

CDR3aa: CATSSGAGLAKNIQYF
CDR3nt: TGTGCCACCAGTTCCGGTGCAGGGCTAGCCAAAAACATTCAGTACTTC
j_gene: TRBJ2-4
len: 16
abundance: -
v_gene: TRBV24-1
d_gene: -

CDR3aa: CASTNKRLAGGETQYF
CDR3nt: TGTGCCAGCACCAACAAAAGACTAGCGGGTGGAGAGACCCAGTACTTC
j_gene: TRBJ2-5
len: 16
abundance: -
v_gene: TRBV6-6
d_gene: TRBD2

CDR3aa: CASSQHGYNEQFF
CDR3nt: TGTGCCAGCAGTCAACACGGTTACAATGAGCAGTTCTTC
j_gene: TRBJ2-1
len: 13
abundance: -
v_gene: TRBV28
d_gene: -

CDR3aa: CASSLRGPDTGELFF
CDR3nt: TGTGCCAGCAGTTTACGGGGGCCCGACACCGGGGAGCTGTTTTTT
j_gene: TRBJ2-2
len: 15
abundance: few
v_gene: TRBV6-2/TRBV6-3
d_gene: -

CDR3aa: CASSDPGQINEKLFF
CDR3nt: TGTGCCAGCAGCGACCCGGGACAGATTAATGAAAAACTGTTTTTT
j_gene: TRBJ1-4
len: 15
abundance: -
v_gene: TRBV9
d_gene: TRBD1

CDR3aa: CASGLAGDLYEQYF
CDR3nt: TGTGCCAGCGGACTAGCGGGGGACCTCTACGAGCAGTACTTC
j_gene: TRBJ2-7
len: 14
abundance: -
v_gene: TRBV6-2/TRBV6-3
d_gene: TRBD2

CDR3aa: CASSPMGGAQYYEQYF
CDR3nt: TGCGCCAGCAGCCCCATGGGGGGGGCCCAATACTACGAGCAGTACTTC
j_gene: TRBJ2-7
len: 16
abundance: -
v_gene: TRBV4-1
d_gene: -

CDR3aa: CASSPIRDLGEKLFF
CDR3nt: TGTGCCAGCAGTCCGATCCGGGACTTGGGTGAAAAACTGTTTTTT
j_gene: TRBJ1-4
len: 15
abundance: -
v_gene: TRBV27
d_gene: -

CDR3aa: CASSSSGFAGLYNEQFF
CDR3nt: TGTGCCAGCAGCTCATCGGGATTCGCGGGACTTTACAATGAGCAGTTCTTC
j_gene: TRBJ2-1
len: 17
abundance: -
v_gene: TRBV27
d_gene: -

CDR3aa: CASSQGVGANTEAFF
CDR3nt: TGCGCCAGCAGCCAAGGGGTGGGGGCGAACACTGAAGCTTTCTTT
j_gene: TRBJ1-1
len: 15
abundance: -
v_gene: TRBV4-1
d_gene: -

CDR3aa: CASSPPGGVFEQYF
CDR3nt: TGTGCCAGCAGCCCCCCCGGGGGGGTATTCGAGCAGTACTTC
j_gene: TRBJ2-7
len: 14
abundance: -
v_gene: TRBV7-9
d_gene: TRBD2

CDR3aa: CASSLVRQLNTEAFF
CDR3nt: TGTGCCAGCAGCTTAGTGAGACAGTTGAACACTGAAGCTTTCTTT
j_gene: TRBJ1-1
len: 15
abundance: few
v_gene: TRBV7-9
d_gene: -

CDR3aa: CSARDMTVGTQYF
CDR3nt: TGCAGTGCTAGAGACATGACAGTCGGGACGCAGTATTTT
j_gene: TRBJ2-3
len: 13
abundance: few
v_gene: TRBV20-1
d_gene: -

CDR3aa: CASSLDLTSGAYEQYF
CDR3nt: TGTGCCAGCAGCTTAGATCTTACTAGCGGGGCCTACGAGCAGTACTTC
j_gene: TRBJ2-7
len: 16
abundance: -
v_gene: TRBV11-2
d_gene: TRBD2

CDR3aa: CASSRTGAGQLEEKLFF
CDR3nt: TGTGCCAGCAGCCGGACAGGGGCTGGACAATTGGAAGAAAAACTGTTTTTT
j_gene: TRBJ1-4
len: 17
abundance: -
v_gene: TRBV11-2
d_gene: TRBD1

CDR3aa: CASSYRQGRDTGELFF
CDR3nt: TGTGCCAGCAGTTACAGACAGGGGAGGGACACCGGGGAGCTGTTTTTT
j_gene: TRBJ2-2
len: 16
abundance: -
v_gene: TRBV12-3/TRBV12-4
d_gene: -

CDR3aa: CASSLDQYDYGYTF
CDR3nt: TGTGCCAGCAGTTTAGACCAATATGACTATGGCTACACCTTC
j_gene: TRBJ1-2
len: 14
abundance: -
v_gene: TRBV12-3/TRBV12-4
d_gene: -

CDR3aa: CASSYSMGTGGHTEAFF
CDR3nt: TGTGCCAGCAGTTACTCGATGGGGACAGGGGGCCACACTGAAGCTTTCTTT
j_gene: TRBJ1-1
len: 17
abundance: -
v_gene: TRBV6-5
d_gene: TRBD1

CDR3aa: CSHQAGVIYNEQFF
CDR3nt: TGCAGTCACCAAGCGGGGGTCATCTACAATGAGCAGTTCTTC
j_gene: TRBJ2-1
len: 14
abundance: -
v_gene: TRBV20-1
d_gene: TRBD2

CDR3aa: CSAREGVRSPLHF
CDR3nt: TGCAGTGCTAGGGAAGGGGTTCGATCACCCCTCCACTTT
j_gene: TRBJ1-6
len: 13
abundance: -
v_gene: TRBV20-1
d_gene: -

CDR3aa: CASSYSTSAHEQYF
CDR3nt: TGTGCCAGCAGTTACTCAACTAGCGCCCACGAGCAGTACTTC
j_gene: TRBJ2-7
len: 14
abundance: -
v_gene: TRBV6-2/TRBV6-3
d_gene: TRBD2

CDR3aa: CASSYGTHEQYF
CDR3nt: TGTGCCAGCAGTTACGGCACACACGAGCAGTACTTC
j_gene: TRBJ2-7
len: 12
abundance: -
v_gene: TRBV6-5
d_gene: -

CDR3aa: CASTLGGTGNIQYF
CDR3nt: TGTGCCAGCACATTGGGGGGGACCGGAAACATTCAGTACTTC
j_gene: TRBJ2-4
len: 14
abundance: -
v_gene: TRBV12-3/TRBV12-4
d_gene: TRBD2

CDR3aa: CASRAGTSKLFF
CDR3nt: TGTGCCAGCAGGGCCGGGACGTCAAAACTGTTTTTT
j_gene: TRBJ1-4
len: 12
abundance: -
v_gene: TRBV7-2
d_gene: -

CDR3aa: CASRLFRRGTDTQYF
CDR3nt: TGTGCCAGCCGCCTATTCCGGCGGGGCACAGATACGCAGTATTTT
j_gene: TRBJ2-3
len: 15
abundance: few
v_gene: TRBV5-6
d_gene: -

CDR3aa: CASSYNRDAFF
CDR3nt: TGTGCCAGCAGTTACAACAGGGATGCTTTCTTT
j_gene: TRBJ1-1
len: 11
abundance: -
v_gene: TRBV6-2/TRBV6-3
d_gene: -

CDR3aa: CASSQIGSGDTQYF
CDR3nt: TGCGCCAGCAGCCAGATCGGGTCGGGTGATACGCAGTATTTT
j_gene: TRBJ2-3
len: 14
abundance: -
v_gene: TRBV4-3
d_gene: -

CDR3aa: CASSHGTGAGGTEAFF
CDR3nt: TGTGCCAGCAGCCATGGGACAGGGGCGGGGGGGACTGAAGCTTTCTTT
j_gene: TRBJ1-1
len: 16
abundance: -
v_gene: TRBV7-6
d_gene: TRBD1

CDR3aa: CSVEGTGLMETQYF
CDR3nt: TGCAGCGTTGAGGGGACAGGGTTAATGGAGACCCAGTACTTC
j_gene: TRBJ2-5
len: 14
abundance: few
v_gene: TRBV29-1
d_gene: TRBD1

CDR3aa: CASSPTFYSTEQYF
CDR3nt: TGCGCCAGCAGCCCAACATTCTACTCAACCGAGCAGTACTTC
j_gene: TRBJ2-7
len: 14
abundance: few
v_gene: TRBV5-1
d_gene: -